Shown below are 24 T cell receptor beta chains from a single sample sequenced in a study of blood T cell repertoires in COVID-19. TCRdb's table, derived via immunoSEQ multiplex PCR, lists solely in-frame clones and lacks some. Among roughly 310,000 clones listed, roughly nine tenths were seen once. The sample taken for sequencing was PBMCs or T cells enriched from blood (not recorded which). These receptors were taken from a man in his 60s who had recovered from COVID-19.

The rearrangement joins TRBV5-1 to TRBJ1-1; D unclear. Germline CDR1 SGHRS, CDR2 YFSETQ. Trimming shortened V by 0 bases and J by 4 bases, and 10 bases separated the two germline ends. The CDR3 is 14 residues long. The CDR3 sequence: CASSLELLGTEAFF. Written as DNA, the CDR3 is TGCGCCAGCAGCTTGGAACTGCTAGGCACTGAAGCTTTCTTT.

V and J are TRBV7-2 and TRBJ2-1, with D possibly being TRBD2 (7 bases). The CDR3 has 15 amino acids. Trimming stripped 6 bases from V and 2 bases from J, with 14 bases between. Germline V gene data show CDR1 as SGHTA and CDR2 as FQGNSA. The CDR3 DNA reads TGTGCCAGCAGGAGCGGGGCAGGGGCCTACAATGAGCAGTTCTTC. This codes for CASRSGAGAYNEQFF.

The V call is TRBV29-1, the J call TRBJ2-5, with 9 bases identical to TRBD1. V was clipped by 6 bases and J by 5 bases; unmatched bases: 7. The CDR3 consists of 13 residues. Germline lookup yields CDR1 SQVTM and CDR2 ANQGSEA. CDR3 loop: CSVITGGGETQYF. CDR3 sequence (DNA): TGCAGCGTAATAACAGGGGGCGGGGAGACCCAGTACTTC.

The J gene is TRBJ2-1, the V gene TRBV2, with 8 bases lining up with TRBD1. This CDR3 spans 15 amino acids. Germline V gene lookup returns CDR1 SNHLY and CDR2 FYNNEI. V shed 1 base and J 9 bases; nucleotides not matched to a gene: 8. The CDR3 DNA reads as TGTGCCAGCAGTGAAGTTCTCGGACAGGGCATTGAGCAGTTCTTC. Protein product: CASSEVLGQGIEQFF.

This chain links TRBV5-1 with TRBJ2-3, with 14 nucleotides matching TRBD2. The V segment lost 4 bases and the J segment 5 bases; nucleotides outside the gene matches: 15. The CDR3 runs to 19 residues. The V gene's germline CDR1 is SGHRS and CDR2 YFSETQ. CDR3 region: CASSSWLPGLAGVGDTQYF. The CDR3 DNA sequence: TGCGCCAGCAGCAGTTGGCTTCCGGGACTAGCGGGAGTAGGAGATACGCAGTATTTT.

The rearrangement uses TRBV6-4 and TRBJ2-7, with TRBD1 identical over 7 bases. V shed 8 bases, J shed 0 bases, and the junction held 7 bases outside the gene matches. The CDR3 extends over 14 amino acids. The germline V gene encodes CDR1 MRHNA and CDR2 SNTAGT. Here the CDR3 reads CASLGTASSYEQYF. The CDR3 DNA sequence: TGTGCCAGCCTCGGGACAGCCAGCTCCTACGAGCAGTACTTC.

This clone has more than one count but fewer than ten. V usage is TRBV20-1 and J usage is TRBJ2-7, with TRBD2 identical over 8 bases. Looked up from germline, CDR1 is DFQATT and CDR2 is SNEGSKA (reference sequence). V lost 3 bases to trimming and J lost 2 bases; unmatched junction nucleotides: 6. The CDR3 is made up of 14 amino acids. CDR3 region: CSASGSGVTYEQYF. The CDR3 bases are TGCAGTGCTAGTGGTAGCGGGGTAACCTACGAGCAGTACTTC.

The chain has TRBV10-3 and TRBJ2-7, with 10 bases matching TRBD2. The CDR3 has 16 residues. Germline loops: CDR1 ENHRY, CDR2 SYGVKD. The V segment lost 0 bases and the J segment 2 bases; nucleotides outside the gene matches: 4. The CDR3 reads CAISESTSGATYEQYF. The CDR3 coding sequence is TGTGCCATCAGTGAGTCAACTAGCGGGGCCACCTACGAGCAGTACTTC.

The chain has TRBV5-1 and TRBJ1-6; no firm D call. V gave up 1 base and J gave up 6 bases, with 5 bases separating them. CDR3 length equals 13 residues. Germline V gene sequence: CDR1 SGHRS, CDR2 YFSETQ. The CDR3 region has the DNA TGCGCCAGCAGCTTGTCGGGTAATTCACCCCTCCACTTT. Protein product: CASSLSGNSPLHF. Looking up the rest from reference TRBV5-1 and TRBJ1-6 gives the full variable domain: KAGVTQTPRYLIKTRGQQVTLSCSPISGHRSVSWYQQTPGQGLQFLFEYFSETQRNKGNFPGRFSGRQFSNSRSEMNVSTLELGDSALYLCASSLSGNSPLHFGNGTRLTVT.

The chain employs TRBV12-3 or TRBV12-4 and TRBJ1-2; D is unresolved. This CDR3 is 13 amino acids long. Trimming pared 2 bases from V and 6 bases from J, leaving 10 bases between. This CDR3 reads CASSLSGVHGYTF. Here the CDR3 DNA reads TGTGCCAGCAGTTTATCGGGTGTCCATGGCTACACCTTC.

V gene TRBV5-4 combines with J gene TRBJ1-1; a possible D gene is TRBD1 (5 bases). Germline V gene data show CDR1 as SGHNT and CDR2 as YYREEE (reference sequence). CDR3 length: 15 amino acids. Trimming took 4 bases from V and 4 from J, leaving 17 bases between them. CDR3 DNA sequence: TGTGCCAGCAGCCGGGTGGCCGGGGGAGGCACTGAAGCTTTCTTT. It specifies CASSRVAGGGTEAFF.

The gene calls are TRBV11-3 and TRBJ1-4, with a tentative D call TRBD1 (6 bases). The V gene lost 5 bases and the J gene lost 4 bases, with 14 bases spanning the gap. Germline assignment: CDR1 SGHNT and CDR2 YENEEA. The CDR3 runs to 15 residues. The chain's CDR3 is CASSQGGQYNEKLFF. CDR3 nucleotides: TGTGCCAGCAGCCAAGGAGGACAGTATAATGAAAAACTGTTTTTT.

CDR3 residues: CASSLARGLTAGELFF. The CDR3 coding sequence is TGTGCCAGCAGCTTAGCGCGGGGACTGACGGCCGGGGAGCTGTTTTTT. V is TRBV7-9 and J is TRBJ2-2; D possibly corresponds to TRBD2 (6 bases). Trimming pared 0 bases from V and 6 bases from J, leaving 14 bases between. This CDR3 has 16 amino acids. CDR1 and CDR2 (germline): SEHNR, FQNEAQ (reference sequence).

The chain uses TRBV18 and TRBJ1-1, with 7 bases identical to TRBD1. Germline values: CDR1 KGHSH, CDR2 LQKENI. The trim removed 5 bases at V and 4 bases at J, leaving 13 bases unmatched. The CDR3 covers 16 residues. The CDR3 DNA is TGTGCCAGCTCAACCAGAACGACAGGGCTTGGCACTGAAGCTTTCTTT. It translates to CASSTRTTGLGTEAFF.

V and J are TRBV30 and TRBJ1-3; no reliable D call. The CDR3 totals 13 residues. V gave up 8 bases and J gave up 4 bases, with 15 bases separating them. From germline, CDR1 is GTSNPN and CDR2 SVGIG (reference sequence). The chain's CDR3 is CARDAMGGNTIYF. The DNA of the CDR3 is TGTGCCCGAGACGCTATGGGCGGAAACACCATATATTTT. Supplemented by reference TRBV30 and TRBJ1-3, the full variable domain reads SQTIHQWPATLVQPVGSPLSLECTVEGTSNPNLYWYRQAAGRGLQLLFYSVGIGQISSEVPQNLSASRPQDRQFILSSKKLLLSDSGFYLCARDAMGGNTIYFGEGSWLTVV.

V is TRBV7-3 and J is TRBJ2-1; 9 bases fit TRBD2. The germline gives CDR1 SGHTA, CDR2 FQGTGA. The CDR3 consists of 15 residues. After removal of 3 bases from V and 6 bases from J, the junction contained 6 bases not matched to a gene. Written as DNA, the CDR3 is TGTGCCAGCAGCTTTGGTAGCGGGGGAGCCAATGAGCAGTTCTTC. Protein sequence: CASSFGSGGANEQFF.

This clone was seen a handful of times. CDR3 DNA: TGCGCCAGCAGCCAAGAGACTGGCGGAGGTAGCCTGCTCGAGACCCAGTACTTC. Amino acid sequence: CASSQETGGGSLLETQYF. This sequence joins TRBV4-3 and TRBJ2-5; the D gene is possibly TRBD2 (5 bases). The V end lost 0 bases, the J end lost 5 bases, and 22 bases lay between the germline ends. CDR1 and CDR2 from the germline V gene are LGHNA and YSLEER. This CDR3 spans 18 amino acids.

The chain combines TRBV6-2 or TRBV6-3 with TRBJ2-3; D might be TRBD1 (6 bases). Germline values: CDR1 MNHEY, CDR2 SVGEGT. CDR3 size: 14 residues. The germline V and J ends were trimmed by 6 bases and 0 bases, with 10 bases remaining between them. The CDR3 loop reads CASSRQGSTDTQYF. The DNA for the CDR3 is TGTGCCAGCAGCCGGCAGGGGAGCACAGATACGCAGTATTTT.

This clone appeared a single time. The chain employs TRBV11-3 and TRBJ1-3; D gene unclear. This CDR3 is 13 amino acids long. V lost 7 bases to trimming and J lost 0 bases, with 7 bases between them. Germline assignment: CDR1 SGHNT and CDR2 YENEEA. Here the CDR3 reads CASIAYSGNTIYF. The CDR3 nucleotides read TGTGCCAGCATTGCGTACTCTGGAAACACCATATATTTT.

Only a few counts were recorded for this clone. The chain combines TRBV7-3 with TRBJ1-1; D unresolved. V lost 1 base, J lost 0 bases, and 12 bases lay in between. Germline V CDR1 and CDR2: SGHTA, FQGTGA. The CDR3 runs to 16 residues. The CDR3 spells CASSLIPGKVNTEAFF. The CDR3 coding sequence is TGTGCCAGCAGCTTAATCCCCGGGAAGGTGAACACTGAAGCTTTCTTT.

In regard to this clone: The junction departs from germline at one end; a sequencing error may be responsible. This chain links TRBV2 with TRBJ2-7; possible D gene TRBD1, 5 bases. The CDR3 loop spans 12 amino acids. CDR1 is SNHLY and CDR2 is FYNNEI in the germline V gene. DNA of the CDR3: TGTGCCAGCAGTGACCGTCTGACGGACAAATTCTTC. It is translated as CASSDRLTDKFF.

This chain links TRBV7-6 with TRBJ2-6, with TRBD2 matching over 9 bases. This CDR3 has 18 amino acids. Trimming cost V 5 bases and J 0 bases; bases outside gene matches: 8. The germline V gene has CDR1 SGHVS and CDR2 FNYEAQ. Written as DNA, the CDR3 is TGTGCCAGCAGCCGAACAGCGGGAGGCCCCTCTGGGGCCAACGTCCTGACTTTC. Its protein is CASSRTAGGPSGANVLTF.

The CDR3 nucleotides read TGTGCCAGCAGCGTTCAAGAGCAAGAGACCCAGTACTTC. It codes for CASSVQEQETQYF. The rearrangement joins TRBV6-5 to TRBJ2-5; D remains unclear. Germline CDR1 is MNHEY and CDR2 is SVGAGI. There are 13 residues in the CDR3. The V and J ends lost 6 bases and 2 bases respectively, with 10 bases between them.

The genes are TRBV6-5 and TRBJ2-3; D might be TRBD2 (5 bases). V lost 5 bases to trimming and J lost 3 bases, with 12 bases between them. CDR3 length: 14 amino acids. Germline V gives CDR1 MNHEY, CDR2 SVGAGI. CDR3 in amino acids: CASSTREGTDTQYF. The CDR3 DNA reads TGTGCCAGCAGTACCCGGGAAGGGACAGATACGCAGTATTTT.